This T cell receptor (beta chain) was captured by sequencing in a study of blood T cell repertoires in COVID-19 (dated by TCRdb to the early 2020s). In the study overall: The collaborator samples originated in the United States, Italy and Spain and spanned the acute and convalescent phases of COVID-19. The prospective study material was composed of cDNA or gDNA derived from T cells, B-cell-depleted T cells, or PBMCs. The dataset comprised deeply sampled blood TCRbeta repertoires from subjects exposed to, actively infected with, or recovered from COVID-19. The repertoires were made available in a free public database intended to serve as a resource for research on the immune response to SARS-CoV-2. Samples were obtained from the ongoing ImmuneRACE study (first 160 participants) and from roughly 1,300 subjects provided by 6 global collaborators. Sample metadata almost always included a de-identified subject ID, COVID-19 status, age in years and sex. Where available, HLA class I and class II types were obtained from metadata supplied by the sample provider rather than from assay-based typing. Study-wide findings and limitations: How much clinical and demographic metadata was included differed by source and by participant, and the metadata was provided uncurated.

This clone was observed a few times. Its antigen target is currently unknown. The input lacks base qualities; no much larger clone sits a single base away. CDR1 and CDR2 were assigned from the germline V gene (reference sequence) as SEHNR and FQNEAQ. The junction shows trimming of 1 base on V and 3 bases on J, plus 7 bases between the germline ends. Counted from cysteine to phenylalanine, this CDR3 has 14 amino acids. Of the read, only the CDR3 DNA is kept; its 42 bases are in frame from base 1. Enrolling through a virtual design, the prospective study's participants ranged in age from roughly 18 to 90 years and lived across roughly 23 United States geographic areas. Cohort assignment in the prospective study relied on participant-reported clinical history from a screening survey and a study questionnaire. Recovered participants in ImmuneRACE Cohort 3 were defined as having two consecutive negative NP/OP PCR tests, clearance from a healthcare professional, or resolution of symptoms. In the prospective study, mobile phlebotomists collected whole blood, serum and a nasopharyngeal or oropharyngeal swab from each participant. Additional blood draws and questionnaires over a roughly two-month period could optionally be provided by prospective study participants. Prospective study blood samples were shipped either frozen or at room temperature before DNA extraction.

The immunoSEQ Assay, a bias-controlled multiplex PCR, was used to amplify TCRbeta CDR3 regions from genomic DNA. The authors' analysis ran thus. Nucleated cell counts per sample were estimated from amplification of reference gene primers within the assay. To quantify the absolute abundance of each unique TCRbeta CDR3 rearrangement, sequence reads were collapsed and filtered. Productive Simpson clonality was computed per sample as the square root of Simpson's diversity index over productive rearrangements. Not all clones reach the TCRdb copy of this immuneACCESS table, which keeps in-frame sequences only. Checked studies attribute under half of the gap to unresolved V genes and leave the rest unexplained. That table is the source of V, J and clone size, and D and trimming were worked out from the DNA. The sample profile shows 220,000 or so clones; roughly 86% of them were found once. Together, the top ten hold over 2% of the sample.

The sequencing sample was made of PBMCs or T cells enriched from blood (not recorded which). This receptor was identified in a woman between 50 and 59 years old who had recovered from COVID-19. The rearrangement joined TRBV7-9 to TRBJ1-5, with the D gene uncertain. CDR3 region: CASSLVDSNQPQHF. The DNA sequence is TGTGCCAGCAGCTTAGTCGACTCCAATCAGCCCCAGCATTTT.